A selection of T cell receptor beta chains follows, all from one sample in a study of cytomegalovirus exposure and HLA in healthy donors. Here immunoSEQ multiplex PCR was the method, and the copy in TCRdb shows in-frame clones only, minus some. The data hold some 140,000 clones, with about 83% observed a single time. Material: PBMCs. The receptor source for this set is a woman between 35 and 50 years old in good health and CMV-seronegative. The CDR3 runs from the conserved cysteine through the conserved F or W.

v_call: TRBV15; j_call: TRBJ1-1; cdr3_aa: CATSGRHRAGLFMNTEAFF
v_call: TRBV12-5; j_call: TRBJ2-7; cdr3_aa: CASGPGFNEQYF
v_call: TRBV27; j_call: TRBJ2-5; cdr3_aa: CASSSTGGGTQYF
v_call: TRBV6-6; j_call: TRBJ2-3; cdr3_aa: CASRPSQDTQYF
v_call: TRBV28; j_call: TRBJ1-1; cdr3_aa: CASDLTGSTEAFF
v_call: TRBV5-6; j_call: TRBJ2-5; cdr3_aa: CASGAITNPKTQYF
v_call: TRBV6-1; j_call: TRBJ2-6; cdr3_aa: CARGVSGANVLTF
v_call: TRBV6-1; j_call: TRBJ2-7; cdr3_aa: CASSEKGVGHISPDEQYF
v_call: TRBV6-6; j_call: TRBJ1-1; cdr3_aa: CASSYGAGMNTEAFF
v_call: TRBV6-5; j_call: TRBJ1-5; cdr3_aa: CASSSLGEAGNQPQHF
v_call: TRBV27; j_call: TRBJ1-1; cdr3_aa: CASSLRVPLNTEAFF
v_call: TRBV6-6; j_call: TRBJ1-5; cdr3_aa: CASSYSMGQGYQPQHF
v_call: TRBV6-5; j_call: TRBJ1-1; cdr3_aa: CASSYRQGAAFF
v_call: TRBV5-6; j_call: TRBJ2-5; cdr3_aa: CASSLVGGPGFQETQYF
v_call: TRBV5-8; j_call: TRBJ2-3; cdr3_aa: CASSLLAGVADTQYF
v_call: TRBV4-1; j_call: TRBJ1-5; cdr3_aa: CASSQRGAGEGQPQHF
v_call: TRBV28; j_call: TRBJ1-6; cdr3_aa: CASRPSAGVNSPLHF
v_call: TRBV30; j_call: TRBJ1-3; cdr3_aa: CAWSVTSNSGNTIYF
v_call: TRBV27; j_call: TRBJ2-6; cdr3_aa: CASSFSRSGANVLTF
v_call: TRBV29-1; j_call: TRBJ2-2; cdr3_aa: CSVFSGTGELFF
v_call: TRBV15; j_call: TRBJ1-5; cdr3_aa: CATSRDMGGQGQPQHF
v_call: TRBV15; j_call: TRBJ1-4; cdr3_aa: CATSRGQGGEKLFF
v_call: TRBV7-8; j_call: TRBJ2-7; cdr3_aa: CASSLRQGTYEQYF
v_call: TRBV5-4; j_call: TRBJ2-5; cdr3_aa: CASSLGQLVETQYF
v_call: TRBV2; j_call: TRBJ1-2; cdr3_aa: CASGGYYGYTF
v_call: TRBV4-1; j_call: TRBJ1-2; cdr3_aa: CASSPQNGGRMNYGYTF
v_call: TRBV6-6; j_call: TRBJ1-4; cdr3_aa: CASSYRGQVNEKLFF
v_call: TRBV27; j_call: TRBJ2-7; cdr3_aa: CASSPSGQTYEQYF
v_call: TRBV2; j_call: TRBJ1-6; cdr3_aa: CASSDQGTDNSPLHF
v_call: TRBV10-1; j_call: TRBJ2-1; cdr3_aa: CASSEPLAGGIEQFF